Listed below are T cell receptor beta chains from one sample, sequenced in a study of patients and donors after allogeneic stem cell transplantation. TCRdb redid the calling of the RT-PCR reads with MiXCR, one entry per CDR3 protein. The repertoire holds 150,000 to 200,000 distinct CDR3 sequences, over 25% seen once, with around 3% in the top ten. The sample comprised blood, either unsorted or a sorted T cell fraction (not recorded which). Receptors were obtained from a human donor who was either an allogeneic HSCT recipient or a stem cell or donor lymphocyte infusion donor (not recorded which). It is not recorded whose cells these are; they may come from a transplant donor. The CDR3 runs from the conserved cysteine through the conserved F or W. The D gene is left open where the match is weak. Clone sizes are given selectively: once, few, many, or a class where the clone is expanded.

TRBD2,few,TRBV20-1,TRBJ2-3,CSAPMAGGSTDTQYF,TGCAGTGCCCCGATGGCGGGAGGTAGCACAGATACGCAGTATTTT
NA,NA,TRBV18,TRBJ1-1,CASSRASMNTEAFF,TGTGCCAGCTCGCGGGCGTCCATGAACACTGAAGCTTTCTTT
NA,NA,TRBV7-2,TRBJ2-1,CASSSYLGAADEQFF,TGTGCCAGCAGCTCGTACCTCGGAGCGGCCGATGAGCAGTTCTTC
NA,many,TRBV20-1,TRBJ1-6,CSARRGARNSPLHF,TGCAGTGCTAGACGAGGGGCTAGGAATTCACCCCTCCACTTT
TRBD1,few,TRBV5-6,TRBJ2-5,CASILTGGETQYF,TGTGCCAGCATCCTCACAGGGGGAGAGACCCAGTACTTC
NA,few,TRBV11-2,TRBJ2-4,CASSPEDSVAYF,TGTGCCAGCAGCCCAGAGGACTCTGTCGCGTACTTC
NA,many,TRBV30,TRBJ1-2,CAWSHGIINYGYTF,TGTGCCTGGAGTCACGGGATAATTAACTATGGCTACACCTTC
NA,few,TRBV28,TRBJ1-5,CASSLGQPYQPQHF,TGTGCCAGCAGTTTAGGACAGCCTTATCAGCCCCAGCATTTT
NA,NA,TRBV20-1,TRBJ1-5,CSARSVGNQPQHF,TGCAGTGCTAGATCAGTGGGCAATCAGCCCCAGCATTTT
NA,few,TRBV7-9,TRBJ1-4,CASSLTGWDEKLFF,TGTGCCAGCAGCTTAACAGGGTGGGATGAAAAACTGTTTTTT
TRBD1,NA,TRBV6-2/TRBV6-3,TRBJ2-7,CASSHRDRAYEQYF,TGTGCCAGCAGTCACCGGGACAGGGCCTACGAGCAGTACTTC
NA,NA,TRBV30,TRBJ1-1,CAWSRLNTEAFF,TGTGCCTGGAGTAGGCTGAACACTGAAGCTTTCTTT
NA,many,TRBV7-2,TRBJ2-5,CASSPDQETQYF,TGTGCCAGCAGCCCAGACCAAGAGACCCAGTACTTC
NA,NA,TRBV7-2,TRBJ2-5,CASRKGRGEETQYF,TGTGCCAGCAGAAAGGGCAGGGGGGAAGAGACCCAGTACTTC
NA,many,TRBV25-1,TRBJ1-3,CASSLPGTGNTIYF,TGTGCCAGCAGCCTTCCAGGAACTGGAAACACCATATATTTT
NA,NA,TRBV7-2,TRBJ2-3,CASSLAPGVRTDTQYF,TGTGCCAGCAGCTTAGCTCCGGGGGTCCGCACAGATACGCAGTATTTT
NA,many,TRBV10-3,TRBJ1-5,CAISGREGQPQHF,TGTGCCATCAGTGGGAGGGAGGGTCAGCCCCAGCATTTT
NA,few,TRBV15,TRBJ1-1,CATSKGRGRTEAFF,TGTGCCACCAGCAAGGGGAGGGGACGCACTGAAGCTTTCTTT
TRBD1,NA,TRBV25-1,TRBJ1-2,CASSPFWTGGSGYTF,TGTGCCAGCAGTCCTTTTTGGACAGGGGGAAGTGGCTACACCTTC
NA,NA,TRBV7-6,TRBJ2-1,CASSTQGIEQFF,TGTGCCAGCAGCACCCAGGGGATTGAGCAGTTCTTC
NA,few,TRBV29-1,TRBJ1-4,CSVEDWYREGEKLFF,TGCAGCGTTGAAGACTGGTACAGGGAGGGGGAAAAACTGTTTTTT
TRBD1,NA,TRBV10-3,TRBJ2-7,CAISDVDRNPYEQYF,TGTGCCATCAGTGATGTGGACAGGAATCCCTACGAGCAGTACTTC
NA,NA,TRBV21-1,TRBJ1-6,CASSKASDAAGSNSPLHF,TGTGCCAGCAGCAAAGCCTCCGACGCGGCAGGGAGTAATTCACCCCTCCACTTT
NA,few,TRBV7-9,TRBJ1-2,CASSHGPRHGGYGYTF,TGTGCCAGCAGCCATGGACCGCGCCACGGCGGGTATGGCTACACCTTC
NA,NA,TRBV4-3,TRBJ1-2,CASSQGHRQGGDGYTF,TGCGCCAGCAGCCAAGGACATCGTCAGGGAGGAGATGGCTACACCTTC
NA,NA,TRBV7-9,TRBJ2-1,CASSPAARQSSYNEQFF,TGTGCCAGCAGCCCAGCGGCGCGCCAGAGCTCCTACAATGAGCAGTTCTTC
NA,few,TRBV4-2,TRBJ2-3,CASSSPSTDTQYF,TGTGCCAGCAGCAGCCCTAGCACAGATACGCAGTATTTT
NA,once,TRBV28,TRBJ1-1,CASSLADRRNTEAFF,TGTGCCAGCAGTTTAGCTGACAGAAGGAACACTGAAGCTTTCTTT
NA,NA,TRBV6-2/TRBV6-3,TRBJ2-1,CASSSLDTYNEQFF,TGTGCCAGCAGTTCCCTCGACACTTACAATGAGCAGTTCTTC
TRBD1,NA,TRBV29-1,TRBJ1-5,CSVSPGGSQPQHF,TGCAGCGTGTCCCCAGGGGGAAGCCAGCCCCAGCATTTT
NA,few,TRBV29-1,TRBJ2-2,CSVGGGTGELFF,TGCAGCGTTGGGGGTGGTACCGGGGAGCTGTTTTTT
NA,NA,TRBV6-5,TRBJ2-4,CASSYSARGPKNIQYF,TGTGCCAGCAGTTACTCGGCCAGGGGACCCAAAAACATTCAGTACTTC
NA,NA,TRBV10-3,TRBJ1-3,CAISETLRVRSGNTIYF,TGTGCCATCAGTGAGACCCTTCGGGTTAGGTCTGGAAACACCATATATTTT
TRBD2,NA,TRBV4-3,TRBJ2-7,CASSQALASGRAGEQYF,TGCGCCAGCAGCCAAGCTTTGGCTAGCGGGAGGGCTGGCGAGCAGTACTTC
NA,NA,TRBV12-3/TRBV12-4,TRBJ1-1,CASSRQAGTEAFF,TGTGCCAGCAGCCGGCAGGCGGGAACTGAAGCTTTCTTT
NA,NA,TRBV11-2,TRBJ2-1,CATMGGETGVNEQFF,TGTGCAACTATGGGGGGCGAGACGGGAGTTAATGAGCAGTTCTTC
NA,NA,TRBV20-1,TRBJ1-1,CSGVQVSNTEAFF,TGCAGTGGGGTACAGGTGTCGAACACTGAAGCTTTCTTT
TRBD1,NA,TRBV20-1,TRBJ1-1,CSATLTGMNTEAFF,TGCAGTGCTACCCTGACAGGGATGAACACTGAAGCTTTCTTT
NA,many,TRBV6-5,TRBJ1-5,CASSFSRASNQPQHF,TGTGCCAGCAGTTTCAGCAGGGCGAGCAATCAGCCCCAGCATTTT
TRBD2,few,TRBV10-3,TRBJ2-3,CAISETSGRTDTQYF,TGTGCCATCAGTGAAACTAGCGGGAGGACAGATACGCAGTATTTT
NA,NA,TRBV4-2,TRBJ1-1,CASSISEGWNTEAFF,TGTGCCAGCAGTATTTCAGAGGGTTGGAACACTGAAGCTTTCTTT
NA,NA,TRBV4-3,TRBJ2-7,CASSQGRGSYEQYF,TGCGCCAGCAGCCAAGGCAGGGGTTCGTACGAGCAGTACTTC
TRBD2,NA,TRBV12-3/TRBV12-4,TRBJ2-5,CASSKPSGRAQYF,TGTGCCAGCAGTAAACCTAGCGGTCGGGCCCAGTACTTC
NA,NA,TRBV28,TRBJ1-6,CASSGPGVGEFSPLHF,TGTGCCAGCAGTGGCCCTGGGGTAGGGGAATTTTCACCCCTCCACTTT
TRBD1,NA,TRBV5-1,TRBJ2-2,CASSLADRGQTGELFF,TGCGCCAGCAGCTTGGCCGACAGGGGGCAGACCGGGGAGCTGTTTTTT
NA,few,TRBV6-2/TRBV6-3,TRBJ2-3,CASSYSVLPGPKDTQYF,TGTGCCAGCAGTTACTCGGTCCTCCCTGGGCCGAAGGATACGCAGTATTTT
NA,NA,TRBV20-1,TRBJ2-2,CSAKTGFVGELFF,TGCAGTGCTAAGACAGGATTCGTAGGGGAGCTGTTTTTT
NA,NA,TRBV5-5,TRBJ2-1,CASSFGLTGMVYNEQFF,TGTGCCAGCAGCTTTGGTCTTACAGGGATGGTCTACAATGAGCAGTTCTTC
NA,NA,TRBV20-1,TRBJ2-3,CSATGKPRADTQYF,TGCAGTGCTACAGGAAAACCCAGGGCAGATACGCAGTATTTT
NA,NA,TRBV28,TRBJ2-5,CAVTGQLQETQYF,TGTGCCGTAACCGGACAGCTCCAAGAGACCCAGTACTTC
TRBD1,few,TRBV10-3,TRBJ2-7,CASRDSRSGYEQYF,TGTGCCAGCCGGGACAGCCGGTCAGGCTACGAGCAGTACTTC
NA,few,TRBV5-6,TRBJ2-3,CASSLDAVSTDTQYF,TGTGCCAGCAGCTTGGATGCGGTGAGCACAGATACGCAGTATTTT
NA,NA,TRBV5-6,TRBJ1-2,CASSLEFGGPGYTF,TGTGCCAGCAGCTTGGAGTTTGGGGGGCCTGGCTACACCTTC
NA,many,TRBV4-2,TRBJ1-2,CASSPGQTNYGYTF,TGTGCCAGCAGCCCAGGACAGACAAACTATGGCTACACCTTC
TRBD1,many,TRBV24-1,TRBJ1-6,CATRQGSGWNSPLHF,TGTGCCACCAGACAGGGGTCGGGCTGGAATTCACCCCTCCACTTT
NA,NA,TRBV4-1,TRBJ1-1,CASSQGLRAEAFF,TGCGCCAGCAGCCAAGGATTGAGGGCTGAAGCTTTCTTT
TRBD2,NA,TRBV7-7,TRBJ2-1,CASSLGLAEGNEQFF,TGTGCTAGCAGCTTAGGTCTAGCGGAAGGCAATGAGCAGTTCTTC